This TCR beta chain originates from a study of T cell repertoires in cytomegalovirus infection. In the study overall: It was recently identified HLA-C-restricted and well-studied HLA-B-restricted CMV epitopes that the study used. Indications came from public TCR beta signatures; they pointed to CMV infection and to a matching HLA type.

The study, taken as a whole, reports: It was HLA-C-restricted CMV-specific TCR beta clonotypes that dominated the response ex vivo. Cumulative frequency (of public TCR beta family members) identified carriers of CMV plus the relevant HLA.

Only a few counts were recorded for this clonotype. The antigen is unknown. TCRdb itself ran the reads through MiXCR, one entry per CDR3 protein. The profile shows about 740,000 distinct CDR3 sequences, around a third of them singletons. The CDR3 length is 15 residues. V lost 1 base and J 5 bases, leaving 14 bases between the germline ends. Germline loops: CDR1 KGHDR, CDR2 SFDVKD. J is TRBJ2-7 and V is TRBV24-1, with a possible D match to TRBD1 (6 bases). The clonotype originates from a human donor in good health (CMV status not recorded). Some clones in this sample may be carry-over from other donors' samples. The specimen comprised cultured PBMCs, sampled from culture after CMV antigen stimulation. The CDR3 DNA sequence: TGTGCCACCAGTGATTTTGTCAGGGGAACAAACGAGCAGTACTTC. Residues: CATSDFVRGTNEQYF.